This paragraph covers one T cell receptor beta chain sequence. This entry belongs to a study of blood T cell repertoires in COVID-19. In the study overall: Acute-phase and convalescent COVID-19 samples originated in the United States, Italy and Spain. The cDNA or gDNA used as material had been derived from T cells, B-cell-depleted T cells, or PBMCs.

Original processing notes: Nucleated cell number was recorded as an estimate derived from reference gene primer amplification. Sequencing was performed with immunoSEQ multiplex PCR; in TCRdb, only in-frame clones are kept and a portion is missing. The D gene and trimming were derived from the DNA, and the V and J assignments and clone size from that table. Of around 230,000 clones in the sample, around 85% are singletons; the top ten hold 6% to 9.5%. CDR3 length: 16 amino acids. Per germline, CDR1 SSHAT and CDR2 FNYEAQ (reference sequence). J was trimmed by 2 bases and V by 3 bases; bases with no gene match: 7.

The source material was peripheral blood. The TCR was taken from a woman older than 75 with acute or convalescent COVID-19. V gene TRBV7-7 combines with J gene TRBJ1-5; 7 bases map to TRBD1. The CDR3 spells CASSFSSGQGNQPQHF. DNA for the CDR3: TGTGCCAGCAGCTTCTCATCAGGACAGGGCAATCAGCCCCAGCATTTT.